The entry below gives a single T cell receptor beta chain sequence along with its context. What antigen it recognizes has not been identified. Per-base quality was not reported, and no clone a single base away is much larger than it. The sample is drawn from a study of cytomegalovirus exposure and HLA in healthy donors (dated by TCRdb to the late 2010s). In the study overall: The roughly 670 repertoires of the first cohort and the roughly 110 validation repertoires were produced on the same platform, according to a later analysis. Along with the roughly 610-subject first cohort, a separate validation cohort of 120 different subjects was used. The study aimed to test whether signatures of past pathogen exposure could be identified by cataloging public T cell receptors. To predict cytomegalovirus infection status, the study combined high-throughput TCR immunosequencing, statistical association of individual TCRs with disease status, and machine learning.

The library relied on the immunoSEQ multiplex PCR assay. The original pipeline was this. To diagnose cytomegalovirus status from the catalog of TCR beta chain sequences, a statistical classification framework was built. TCRdb took over this immuneACCESS table, retaining in-frame rearrangements with V and J assigned. Such tables are incomplete; in checked studies, under half of the missing clones stem from an unresolved V gene, and the remainder is unexplained. The D gene and trimming were derived from the DNA, and the V and J assignments and clone size from that table. This sample comprises 150,000 or so clones, approximately 90% of them detected only once. About 6.6% of the sample is held by the ten biggest clonotypes. The CDR3 covers 15 residues, taking in both the cysteine and the phenylalanine. The entry retains the CDR3 DNA only, 45 bases that are in frame from base 1. V loses 6 bases at its end and J loses 5 bases; junction bases beyond the gene matches: 9. CDR1 and CDR2, looked up from the germline V gene, are MNHEY and SVGAGI.

Donors formed part of the validation cohort, which comprised 120 subjects and was distinct from the first cohort of several hundred subjects. What the authors observed across the whole study: Most TCR sequences were seen in very few donors, while some public TCRs were found in many individuals. The study gave a list of some 150 TCR beta chains associated with cytomegalovirus. The validation cohort had no HLA typing available for a later analysis, so co-occurrence within that cohort was assessed over all 110 or so repertoires. A few of the identified cytomegalovirus-associated TCR beta chains were confirmed in vitro to be specific for cytomegalovirus antigens. The authors suggested that the approach could potentially be extended to other disease states and immunological phenotypes. In a later analysis, TCRs clustered in the first cohort were found to also tend to co-occur in the 100 to 150 validation repertoires, with 90% to 95% of cluster scores above 0. The classifier was reported to diagnose cytomegalovirus status with high specificity and sensitivity in both the original cohort and the validation cohort.

The receptor's source is a woman under 40 in good health and CMV-seropositive. The V gene is TRBV6-5 and the J gene is TRBJ1-5, with 8 bases matching TRBD1. Source material: PBMCs. The nucleotide sequence is TGTGCCAGCAGCTATCAACAGGGGGGAGATCAGCCCCAGCATTTT. Translated, this gives CASSYQQGGDQPQHF.